The clone carrying this T cell receptor beta chain has ten or more counts. Its specificity is unknown. The V end lost 5 bases, the J end lost 11 bases, and 15 bases lay between the germline ends. CDR1 SEHNR and CDR2 FQNEAQ come from the germline V gene (reference sequence). The CDR3 consists of 13 residues. These data come from a study of beta chain features in type 1 diabetes. Reverse transcription of all isolated RNA meant that expressed TCRB transcripts were sequenced. Sequencing was performed with immunoSEQ multiplex PCR; in TCRdb, only in-frame clones are kept and a portion is missing. This sample has 250,000 or so clones, with around 26% found just once. Notes on the study in general: Shortening of TCRB CDR3s, moderate but significant, appeared in all four CD4+ subsets of Type 1 diabetes patients.

The origin of this receptor is a man between 25 and 39 years old in good health. The sequencing input was central memory CD4+ T cells from blood. This sequence joins TRBV7-9 and TRBJ1-4, with TRBD1 as a possible D gene (5 bases). CDR3 residues: CASSVGPGVKLFF. DNA for the CDR3: TGTGCCAGCAGCGTGGGACCCGGGGTGAAACTGTTTTTT.